This entry concerns a single T cell receptor beta chain. This clone was seen a single time. Its target antigen remains unknown. Qualities for individual bases were not recorded, and no much larger clone is one base off. The data were obtained in a study of T cell responses to AZD1222 COVID-19 vaccine (dated by TCRdb to the early 2020s). As for the study more broadly: TCR sequencing was performed for some 250 trial participants, of whom about 200 were given two doses of AZD1222 and approximately 25 were given two doses of MenACWY control vaccine. Trial participants were enrolled by age into subgroups of 18-55, 56-69 and 70-plus years, and around 150, 28 and 57 TCR-sequenced participants, respectively, were included in these subgroups. The investigation overall reported the following: Because no day 14 peak-response samples were available, the repertoires could be characterized only after the peak T cell response. CD4 TCRs associated with the vaccine covered the entire spike protein, and the dominant responses were in regions 160-218 and 743-854. Conclusions about previously exposed vaccinees were limited because only six AZD1222 recipients were SARS-CoV-2 seropositive at baseline. Most participants were white British and females outnumbered males, and the authors suggested that clonal diversity may have been underestimated. A significant rise in spike-specific TCR breadth and depth was observed after two AZD1222 doses relative to day 0 and relative to MenACWY recipients. In the small 56-69-year group, the increase in depth fell short of significance, most likely because of low power. Reportedly, almost half of the unique spike-specific TCRs recognized epitopes lying outside the regions that are mutated in the B.1.351 and B.1.1.7 variants.

CDR1 and CDR2 (SGHAT, FQNNGV) derive from the germline V gene. V is cut back by 5 bases and J by 2 bases, with 5 bases in the junction unmatched. The cysteine opens and the phenylalanine closes a CDR3 of 15 amino acids. Only the CDR3 portion is preserved as DNA: 45 bases, with reading frame beginning at the first base. The CDR3 regions of human TCRbeta chains were analyzed by immunosequencing. The paper's data handling went like this. TCRs in the repertoires were matched against a reference library of SARS-CoV-2-specific TCRs that had been generated with the MIRA antigen-specificity platform. Breadth meant the fraction of unique TCRs that were SARS-CoV-2-associated, whereas depth meant the fraction of total T cells that were SARS-CoV-2-associated. Using the MIRA data, every spike-specific TCR was mapped to the spike region that the TCR reacted to and assigned to either a CD4 or a CD8 class. Log10-transformed breadth and depth values were compared by one-way ANOVA with Sidak's multiple comparisons tests. TCRdb took this table from immuneACCESS and kept in-frame rearrangements with V and J called. Such tables lack part of the clones; where checked against another copy, unresolved V genes explain under half of the gap, and the rest is unexplained. The V and J calls and clone size come from that table; D and trimming were worked out from the DNA. This sample comprises 98,000 or so clones, over 85% of them detected only once. Together, the top ten hold less than 4% of the sample.

In light of the paper, this sample's time point label describes: baseline before first vaccination. Interpreted using the paper, the treatment or condition label stands for: meningococcal conjugate vaccine given as trial control. Vaccinee samples came from UK trials COV001 and COV002, including a single-blind randomized controlled phase 2/3 trial of AZD1222 (ChAdOx1 nCoV-19) in healthy adults. For TCRbeta chain sequencing, PBMC samples from trial participants were taken at day 0 and at day 28 after the second dose. Here the sequenced sample was peripheral blood, taken on day 0 of MenACWY control vaccination. This sequence uses TRBV11-2 and TRBJ1-2; 10 bases in between match TRBD1. The source of this sequence is an adult in good health. The CDR3 has the sequence CASSPWTGGNYGYTF. The nucleotide sequence reads TGTGCCAGCAGCCCCTGGACAGGGGGAAACTATGGCTACACCTTC.